Each of the 21 T cell receptor beta chains below was sequenced from the same sample in a study of T cells after yellow fever vaccination. MiXCR was run by TCRdb on the 5' RACE reads, yielding one entry per CDR3 protein. The repertoire consists of some 99,000 distinct CDR3 sequences, with under 7% occurring once and the leading ten covering about two fifths. The specimen was CD8+ T cells sorted from PBMCs, collected 10 days after the yellow fever booster vaccination. These receptor sequences come from a man younger than 35 who received the YFV17D yellow fever vaccine.

This clonotype has only a few counts. This chain connects TRBV7-6 to TRBJ2-5; D is possibly TRBD2 (6 bases). The germline V and J ends were trimmed by 6 bases and 5 bases, with 13 bases remaining between them. Germline V gene lookup returns CDR1 SGHVS and CDR2 FNYEAQ. The CDR3 is 13 amino acids. The CDR3, as DNA: TGTGCCAGCAGGGGCCCGGGGAGGGAGACCCAGTACTTC. It codes for CASRGPGRETQYF.

This rearrangement joins TRBV28 to TRBJ2-7, with TRBD2 identical over 8 bases. The trim removed 7 bases at V and 4 bases at J, leaving 3 bases unmatched. Germline V CDR1 and CDR2: MDHEN, SYDVKM. This CDR3 is built from 12 residues. CDR3 coding DNA: TGTGCCAGCAAGAGCGGGGGTTACGAGCAGTACGTC. Protein: CASKSGGYEQYV.

The sample holds a few counts of this clonotype. The genes are TRBV7-8 and TRBJ2-1; TRBD2 might be the D (6 bases). CDR1 and CDR2 from the germline V gene are SGHVS and FQNEAQ. This CDR3 is built from 14 residues. The germline V and J ends were trimmed by 2 bases and 4 bases, with 9 bases remaining between them. The CDR3 region has the DNA TGTGCCAGCAGCTTACACCGGGGGTACAATGAGCAGTTCTTC. Protein product: CASSLHRGYNEQFF.

The chain carries TRBV7-9 and TRBJ1-1; D remains ambiguous. The V end was cut by 7 bases, the J end by 5 bases, with 17 bases between. The CDR3 has 14 residues. Germline CDR1 reads SEHNR; CDR2 reads FQNEAQ (reference sequence). The CDR3 protein is CASTATSGGTEAFF. CDR3 DNA: TGTGCCAGCACTGCGACCTCGGGCGGGACTGAAGCTTTCTTT.

This clonotype was seen only a few times. Compared with germline, one end of the junction differs, possibly owing to a read error. V and J are TRBV27 and TRBJ2-7; 8 nucleotides agree with TRBD2. Germline lookup yields CDR1 MNHEY and CDR2 SMNVEV (reference sequence). The CDR3 runs to 13 residues. The CDR3 DNA is TGTGCCTGCAGTTTTCGGGGGGGGTACGAGCAGTACTTC. The encoded protein is CACSFRGGYEQYF.

This clonotype appeared many times. In DNA, the CDR3 is TGTGCCAGCAGTTCGGGGGACAGCTGGGGAGAGACCCAGTACTTC. It translates to CASSSGDSWGETQYF. The genes are TRBV28 and TRBJ2-5; weak D call: TRBD1 (7 bases). The germline CDR1 and CDR2 sequences are MDHEN and SYDVKM. The V end lost 4 bases, the J end lost 4 bases, and 16 bases lay between the germline ends. The CDR3 runs 15 residues. Looking up the rest from reference TRBV28 and TRBJ2-5 gives the full variable domain: DVKVTQSSRYLVKRTGEKVFLECVQDMDHENMFWYRQDPGLGLRLIYFSYDVKMKEKGDIPEGYSVSREKKERFSLILESASTNQTSMYLCASSSGDSWGETQYFGPGTRLLVL.

CDR3 coding DNA: TGTGCCAGCAGCTTCAGGGGCCCGTTTTACGAGCAGTACTTC. Encoded protein: CASSFRGPFYEQYF. The rearrangement links TRBV11-2 to TRBJ2-7; tentative D call: TRBD1 (6 bases). V was pared by 3 bases and J by 4 bases, with 13 bases between. The germline V gene has CDR1 SGHAT and CDR2 FQNNGV. This CDR3 has 14 amino acids.

The chain is built from TRBV7-6 and TRBJ2-1; 9 bases fit TRBD1. CDR1 and CDR2 from the germline V gene are SGHVS and FNYEAQ. V shed 7 bases and J 0 bases; nucleotides not matched to a gene: 7. This CDR3 comprises 16 residues. The CDR3 nucleotides read TGTGCCAGCAACCAACAGGGGGCTTTCTCCTACAATGAGCAGTTCTTC. Translated, it gives CASNQQGAFSYNEQFF.

Concerning this clonotype itself: One end of the junction is discordant with germline, which a read error may explain. The CDR3 loop is CASSLETSNQPQNF. In nucleotides, the CDR3 is TGTGCCAGCAGCTTGGAGACTAGCAATCAGCCCCAGAATTTT. The chain couples TRBV5-5 to TRBJ1-5; D is ambiguous. The CDR3 has 14 amino acids. CDR1 is SGHKS and CDR2 is YYEKEE in the germline V gene (reference sequence).

This clonotype was seen repeatedly, ten times or more. CDR3 protein: CSAAGLAGAMYQETQYF. In DNA, the CDR3 is TGCAGTGCAGCCGGACTAGCGGGGGCGATGTACCAAGAGACCCAGTACTTC. This chain connects TRBV20-1 to TRBJ2-5; 13 bases fit TRBD2. In germline, CDR1 is DFQATT, CDR2 SNEGSKA (reference sequence). The CDR3 has 17 amino acids. J gave up 0 bases and V 6 bases, and 10 bases lay outside the gene matches.

In this sample, this clonotype turned up a few times. The V and J genes are TRBV5-1 and TRBJ2-1; perhaps D is TRBD1 or TRBD2 (7 bases each). The V and J ends lost 4 bases and 0 bases respectively, with 17 bases between them. This CDR3 region has 17 residues. Germline loops: CDR1 SGHRS, CDR2 YFSETQ. CDR3 region: CASSPDREGSSYNEQFF. Here the CDR3 DNA reads TGCGCCAGCAGCCCTGACAGGGAGGGAAGCTCCTACAATGAGCAGTTCTTC.

This sequence joins TRBV6-2 or TRBV6-3 and TRBJ2-2; 14 bases are a match to TRBD2. Germline V lookup: CDR1 MNHEY, CDR2 SVGEGT. J gave up 0 bases and V 0 bases, and 0 bases lay outside the gene matches. The CDR3 sequence is 18 residues long. The CDR3 bases are TGTGCCAGCAGTTACTCGACTAGCGGGGGGGCGAACACCGGGGAGCTGTTTTTT. Translated: CASSYSTSGGANTGELFF.

This clonotype came up once. Given a much more abundant clone one base away, this may be a read error. The chain carries TRBV10-1 and TRBJ2-7; tentatively, D is TRBD1 (5 bases). Trimming took 9 bases from V and 9 from J, leaving 9 bases between them. Germline values: CDR1 WNHNN, CDR2 SYGVQD (reference sequence). This CDR3 region has 9 residues. Here the CDR3 reads CARGVVQYV. CDR3 nucleotides: TGCGCCAGAGGGGTCGTGCAGTACGTC.

V usage is TRBV11-2 and J usage is TRBJ2-7; 9 nucleotides line up with TRBD2. This CDR3 is 13 amino acids long. The J segment lost 5 bases and the V segment lost 9 bases, leaving 8 bases of the junction unmatched. The V gene's germline CDR1 is SGHAT and CDR2 FQNNGV. The CDR3: CASTAGGLDEQYF. CDR3 in DNA: TGTGCCAGTACGGCGGGGGGGCTGGACGAGCAGTACTTC.

This chain links TRBV6-6 with TRBJ2-7; D is uncertain. Germline V lookup: CDR1 MNHNY, CDR2 SVGAGI (reference sequence). The V end was cut by 0 bases, the J end by 4 bases, with 7 bases between. The CDR3 loop spans 13 amino acids. CDR3 sequence (DNA): TGTGCCAGCAGTTACTCGAGGTCATACGAGCAGTACTTC. This sequence encodes CASSYSRSYEQYF.

This clonotype was counted many times. The CDR3 region has the DNA TGTGCCAGCAGCCCACGGGACAGGTTTTTCTACGAGCAGTACTTC. Amino acids: CASSPRDRFFYEQYF. J is TRBJ2-7 and V is TRBV9, with TRBD1 matching 8 bases. V lost 4 bases to trimming and J lost 3 bases; unmatched junction nucleotides: 9. CDR1 and CDR2 from the germline V gene are SGDLS and YYNGEE. This CDR3 has 15 amino acids.

This clonotype was recorded only once. The junction does not match germline at one end; this may be a read error. The genes are TRBV5-1 and TRBJ2-6, with a weak D call TRBD2 (6 bases). There are 18 residues in the CDR3. CDR1 is SGHRS and CDR2 is YFSETQ in the germline V gene. The CDR3 sequence: CASTLVGGSGVGANVLTF. The CDR3 region has the DNA TGCGCCAGCACCTTGGTTGGTGGTTCGGGGGTTGGGGCCAACGTCCTGACTTTC. Combining the CDR3 with reference TRBV5-1 and TRBJ2-6 gives the whole variable domain KAGVTQTPRYLIKTRGQQVTLSCSPISGHRSVSWYQQTPGQGLQFLFEYFSETQRNKGNFPGRFSGRQFSNSRSEMNVSTLELGDSALYLCASTLVGGSGVGANVLTFGAGSRLTVL.

By share of the sample, this clonotype is medium-sized. V and J are TRBV6-4 and TRBJ2-3; 11 bases fit TRBD2. The CDR3 consists of 15 residues. After removal of 3 bases from V and 1 base from J, the junction contained 0 bases not matched to a gene. Germline V gene lookup returns CDR1 MRHNA and CDR2 SNTAGT. The CDR3 is CASSETSGGTDTQYF. The CDR3 nucleotides read TGTGCCAGCAGTGAGACTAGCGGGGGCACAGATACGCAGTATTTT.

CDR3 bases: TGTGCCAGTGCGACAGGGTTATTAAGAACTGAAGCTTTCTTT. It encodes CASATGLLRTEAFF. The chain recombines TRBV19 with TRBJ1-1, with 7 bases aligning to TRBD1. Germline V gene lookup returns CDR1 LNHDA and CDR2 SQIVND (reference sequence). With V trimmed by 8 bases and J by 5 bases, 11 bases remained unmatched. The CDR3 consists of 14 residues. The complete variable domain, with remaining parts taken from reference TRBV19 and TRBJ1-1, reads DGGITQSPKYLFRKEGQNVTLSCEQNLNHDAMYWYRQDPGQGLRLIYYSQIVNDFQKGDIAEGYSVSREKKESFPLTVTSAQKNPTAFYLCASATGLLRTEAFFGQGTRLTVV.

This clonotype turned up a few times. The chain recombines TRBV20-1 with TRBJ2-2, with unresolved D. The germline CDR1 and CDR2 sequences are DFQATT and SNEGSKA (reference sequence). The V end lost 4 bases, the J end lost 2 bases, and 8 bases lay between the germline ends. The CDR3 runs 13 residues. This chain's CDR3 is CSAIAPNTGELFF. The CDR3 DNA follows: TGCAGTGCTATCGCCCCAAACACCGGGGAGCTGTTTTTT.

V is TRBV6-2 or TRBV6-3 and J is TRBJ1-4; D gene unclear. V lost 0 bases and J 7 bases, leaving 12 bases between the germline ends. Germline V CDR1 and CDR2: MNHEY, SVGEGT. CDR3 length equals 15 residues. CDR3 sequence: CASSYSVLEGEKLFF. CDR3 sequence (DNA): TGTGCCAGCAGTTACTCGGTCCTGGAGGGTGAAAAACTGTTTTTT.